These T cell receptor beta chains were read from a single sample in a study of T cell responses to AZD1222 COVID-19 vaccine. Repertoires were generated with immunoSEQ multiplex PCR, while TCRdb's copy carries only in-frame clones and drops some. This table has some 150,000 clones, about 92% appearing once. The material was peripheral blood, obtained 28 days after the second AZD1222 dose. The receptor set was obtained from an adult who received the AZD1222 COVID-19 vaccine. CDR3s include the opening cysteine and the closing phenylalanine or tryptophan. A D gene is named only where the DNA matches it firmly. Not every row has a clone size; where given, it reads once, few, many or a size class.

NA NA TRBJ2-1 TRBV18 CASSSPLRSYNEQFF TGTGCCAGCTCTAGTCCATTGCGCTCCTACAATGAGCAGTTCTTC
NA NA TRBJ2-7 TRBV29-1 CSVEEASGDLDEQYF TGCAGCGTTGAAGAGGCCTCAGGGGACTTGGACGAGCAGTACTTC
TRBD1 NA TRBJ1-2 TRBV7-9 CASSLRQGTYGYTF TGTGCCAGCAGCTTACGACAGGGAACCTATGGCTACACCTTC
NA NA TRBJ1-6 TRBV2 CASSVQLDRLDF TGTGCCAGCAGTGTCCAATTGGATCGGCTCGACTTT
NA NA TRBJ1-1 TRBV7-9 CASSPKRSSEAFF TGTGCCAGCAGCCCAAAGAGGAGCTCTGAAGCTTTCTTT
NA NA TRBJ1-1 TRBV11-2 CASSRRPGPVMNTEAFF TGTGCCAGCAGCCGTCGGCCGGGACCGGTAATGAACACTGAAGCTTTCTTT
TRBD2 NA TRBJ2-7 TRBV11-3 CASSPGLANYEQYF TGTGCCAGCAGCCCCGGACTAGCCAACTACGAGCAGTACTTC
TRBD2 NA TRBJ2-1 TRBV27 CASSSRLAGTYNEQFF TGTGCCAGCAGTTCGAGACTAGCGGGTACTTACAATGAGCAGTTCTTC
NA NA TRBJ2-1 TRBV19 CATQPEGGRGRQFF TGTGCCACCCAACCTGAGGGGGGCAGGGGTCGTCAGTTCTTC
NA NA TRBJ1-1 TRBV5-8 CASSLVLGGEAFF TGTGCCAGCAGCTTGGTTCTGGGGGGTGAAGCTTTCTTT
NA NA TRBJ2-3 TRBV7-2 CASSLGGWTDTQYF TGTGCCAGCAGCTTAGGGGGTTGGACAGATACGCAGTATTTT
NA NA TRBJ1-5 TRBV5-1 CASSPEYSNQPQHF TGCGCCAGCAGCCCGGAATATAGCAATCAGCCCCAGCATTTT
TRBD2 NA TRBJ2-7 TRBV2 CASSEKWRIAGGYEQYF TGTGCCAGCAGTGAAAAATGGAGGATAGCGGGAGGGTACGAGCAGTACTTC
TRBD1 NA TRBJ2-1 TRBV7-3 CASSSGQDYNEQFF TGTGCCAGCAGCTCGGGACAGGACTACAATGAGCAGTTCTTC
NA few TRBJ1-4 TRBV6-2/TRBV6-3 CASSSSGSEKLFF TGTGCCAGCAGTTCGTCAGGGAGCGAAAAACTGTTTTTT
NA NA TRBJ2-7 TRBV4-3 CASSHGRGDRAPEQYF TGCGCCAGCAGCCACGGGAGGGGGGACAGGGCGCCCGAGCAGTACTTC
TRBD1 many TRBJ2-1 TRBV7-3 CASRLTGDNEQFF TGTGCCAGCAGACTCACAGGGGACAATGAGCAGTTCTTC
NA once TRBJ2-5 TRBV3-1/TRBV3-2 CASRRSKGGAGRETQYF TGTGCCAGCAGGCGATCCAAGGGCGGGGCCGGGAGAGAGACCCAGTACTTC
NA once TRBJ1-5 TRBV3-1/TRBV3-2 CASSQGTDNQPQHF TGTGCCAGCAGCCAAGGGACAGACAATCAGCCCCAGCATTTT
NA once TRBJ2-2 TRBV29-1 CSVDRGQGTGELFF TGCAGCGTTGACCGGGGTCAGGGCACCGGGGAGCTGTTTTTT
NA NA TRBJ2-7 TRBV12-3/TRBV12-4 CASSLVAEQYF TGTGCCAGCAGTTTAGTCGCCGAGCAGTACTTC
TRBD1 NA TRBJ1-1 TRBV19 CASSIDGTGGLDTEAFF TGTGCCAGTAGTATAGACGGGACAGGGGGGTTGGACACTGAAGCTTTCTTT
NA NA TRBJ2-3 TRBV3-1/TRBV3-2 CASSQDFLRTSTDTQYF TGTGCCAGCAGCCAGGATTTTTTGAGGACTAGCACAGATACGCAGTATTTT
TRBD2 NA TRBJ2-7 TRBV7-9 CASSLPSGNSYEQYF TGTGCCAGCAGCTTACCTAGCGGTAACTCCTACGAGCAGTACTTC
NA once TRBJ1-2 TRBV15 CATAPQGRNYGYTF TGTGCCACCGCTCCCCAGGGGAGGAACTATGGCTACACCTTC
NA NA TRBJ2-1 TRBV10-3 CAISRNENEQFF TGTGCCATCAGTCGTAACGAGAATGAGCAGTTCTTC
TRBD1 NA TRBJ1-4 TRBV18 CASSPRTGEEKLFF TGTGCCAGCTCACCACGGACAGGGGAAGAAAAACTGTTTTTT
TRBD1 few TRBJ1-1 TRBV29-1 CSARQGWGMNTEAFF TGCAGCGCTCGACAGGGGTGGGGGATGAACACTGAAGCTTTCTTT
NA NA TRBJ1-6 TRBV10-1 CASSESPGRRKVNSPLHF TGCGCCAGCAGTGAGTCGCCGGGACGAAGGAAAGTTAATTCACCCCTCCACTTT
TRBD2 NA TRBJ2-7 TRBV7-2 CASSLAASGGSSYEQYF TGTGCCAGCAGCTTAGCGGCTAGCGGGGGATCTTCCTACGAGCAGTACTTC
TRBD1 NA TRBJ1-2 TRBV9 CASSVGRTGYGYTF TGTGCCAGCAGCGTAGGACGGACAGGCTATGGCTACACCTTC
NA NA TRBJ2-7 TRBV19 CASSIDYGGSPYEQYF TGTGCCAGTAGTATAGACTACGGGGGTAGCCCCTACGAGCAGTACTTC
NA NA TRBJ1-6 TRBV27 CASSSSRESYNSPLHF TGTGCCAGCAGTTCTTCCAGGGAGTCATACAATTCACCCCTCCACTTT
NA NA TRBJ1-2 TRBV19 CASSIAGAGANYGYTF TGTGCCAGTAGTATAGCCGGGGCCGGAGCTAACTATGGCTACACCTTC
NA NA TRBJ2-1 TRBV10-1 CASSTGTGYNEQFF TGCGCCAGCAGTACCGGGACTGGATACAATGAGCAGTTCTTC
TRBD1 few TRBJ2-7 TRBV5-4 CASSIDPGQGYEQYF TGTGCCAGCAGCATAGACCCGGGACAGGGGTACGAGCAGTACTTC
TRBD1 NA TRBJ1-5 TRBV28 CASSPGQGLRNQPQHF TGTGCCAGCAGTCCGGGACAGGGGTTGCGCAATCAGCCCCAGCATTTT
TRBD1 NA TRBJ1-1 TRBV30 CAWSAQGREAFF TGTGCCTGGAGTGCACAGGGGAGGGAAGCTTTCTTT
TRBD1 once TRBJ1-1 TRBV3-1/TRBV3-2 CASSPRQGVEAFF TGTGCCAGCAGCCCAAGACAGGGGGTTGAAGCTTTCTTT
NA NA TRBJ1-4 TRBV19 CASSVGGSVEKLFF TGTGCCAGTTCCGTCGGGGGGTCGGTAGAAAAACTGTTTTTT
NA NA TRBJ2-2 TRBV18 CASSPPSHYGELFF TGTGCCAGCTCACCACCGTCGCATTACGGGGAGCTGTTTTTT
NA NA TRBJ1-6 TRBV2 CASSETAGFNSPLHF TGTGCCAGCAGTGAAACGGCAGGGTTTAATTCACCCCTCCACTTT
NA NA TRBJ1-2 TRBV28 CASNAGIWANYGYTF TGTGCCAGCAATGCCGGAATCTGGGCTAACTATGGCTACACCTTC
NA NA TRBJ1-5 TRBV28 CASSSTALGQPQHF TGTGCCAGCAGTTCTACAGCATTGGGGCAGCCCCAGCATTTT
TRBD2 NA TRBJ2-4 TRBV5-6 CASSLSLLLAEGYKNIQYF TGTGCCAGCAGCTTGAGCCTCCTGCTAGCGGAGGGGTACAAAAACATTCAGTACTTC
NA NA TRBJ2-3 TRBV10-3 CAIRTSEKRSTDTQYF TGTGCCATCAGGACCTCGGAGAAGCGGAGCACAGATACGCAGTATTTT
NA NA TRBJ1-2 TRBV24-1 CATSDSGQGDYGYTF TGTGCCACCAGTGATTCGGGGCAGGGCGACTATGGCTACACCTTC
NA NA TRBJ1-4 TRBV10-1 CASQDRKNEKLFF TGCGCCAGCCAGGACAGAAAAAATGAAAAACTGTTTTTT
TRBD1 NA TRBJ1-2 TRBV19 CASTPDRGRVDYGYTF TGTGCCAGTACCCCAGACAGGGGGCGAGTCGACTATGGCTACACCTTC
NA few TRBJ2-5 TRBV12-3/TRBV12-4 CASSLGRTTQYF TGTGCCAGCAGTTTAGGAAGAACCACCCAGTACTTC
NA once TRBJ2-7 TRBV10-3 CAISERQQSYYEQYF TGTGCCATCAGTGAGAGGCAACAATCTTACTACGAGCAGTACTTC
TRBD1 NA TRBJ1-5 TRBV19 CASSMGQIRNQPQHF TGTGCCAGTAGTATGGGACAGATCCGCAATCAGCCCCAGCATTTT
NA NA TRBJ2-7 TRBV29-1 CSVPGQTYEQYF TGCAGCGTGCCTGGACAGACATACGAGCAGTACTTC
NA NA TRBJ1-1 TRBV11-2 CASSPGNTEAFF TGTGCCAGCAGCCCTGGGAACACTGAAGCTTTCTTT
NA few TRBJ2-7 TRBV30 CAWSPIGTGKYEQYF TGTGCCTGGTCTCCCATCGGGACTGGGAAATACGAGCAGTACTTC
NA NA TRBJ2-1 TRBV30 CAWGDIYNEQFF TGTGCCTGGGGAGACATCTACAATGAGCAGTTCTTC
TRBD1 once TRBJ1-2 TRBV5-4 CASSSRDRGGYTF TGTGCCAGCAGCTCCCGGGACAGGGGTGGCTACACCTTC
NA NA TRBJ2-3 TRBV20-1 CSASFRKPNTDTQYF TGCAGTGCTAGTTTTCGGAAACCCAACACAGATACGCAGTATTTT
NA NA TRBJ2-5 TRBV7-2 CASSLRGAETQYF TGTGCCAGCAGCTTACGAGGGGCAGAGACCCAGTACTTC